Given below is one T cell receptor (beta chain) in context. Germline values: CDR1 SGDLS, CDR2 YYNGEE. Unmatched junction bases numbered 5, after V lost 4 bases and J lost 4 bases. This CDR3 spans 14 amino acids. As handled by the study authors: Amplification with reference gene primers provided the estimates of nucleated cell counts. The protocol was immunoSEQ multiplex PCR, while the TCRdb copy is restricted to in-frame clones and leaves out a portion. Clone size and the V and J calls come from that table; the DNA yielded D and trimming. Of about 150,000 clones listed, around 86% are singletons. These data are taken from a study of blood T cell repertoires in COVID-19. Study details: Samples came from the United States, Italy and Spain, spanning acute and convalescent COVID-19. Nucleic acid was either cDNA or gDNA, and it came from T cells, B-cell-depleted T cells, or PBMCs.

The chain uses TRBV9 and TRBJ2-5, with TRBD1 matching 9 bases. The TCR originated in a man in his 70s who had recovered from COVID-19. Sequencing was performed on peripheral blood. CDR3 sequence reads: CASSMTGGGETQYF. The CDR3 DNA follows: TGTGCCAGCAGCATGACAGGGGGAGGAGAGACCCAGTACTTC.